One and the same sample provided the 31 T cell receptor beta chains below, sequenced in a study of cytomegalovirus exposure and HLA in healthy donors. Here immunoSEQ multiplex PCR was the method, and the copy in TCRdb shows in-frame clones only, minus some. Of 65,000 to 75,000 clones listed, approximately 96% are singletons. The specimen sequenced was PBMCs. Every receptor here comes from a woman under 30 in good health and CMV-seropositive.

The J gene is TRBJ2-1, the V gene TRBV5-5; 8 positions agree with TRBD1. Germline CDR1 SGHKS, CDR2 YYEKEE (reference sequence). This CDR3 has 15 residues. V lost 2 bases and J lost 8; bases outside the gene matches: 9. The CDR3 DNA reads TGTGCCAGCAGCTTATGGGGCACAGGGGGTTATGAGCAGTTCTTC. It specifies CASSLWGTGGYEQFF.

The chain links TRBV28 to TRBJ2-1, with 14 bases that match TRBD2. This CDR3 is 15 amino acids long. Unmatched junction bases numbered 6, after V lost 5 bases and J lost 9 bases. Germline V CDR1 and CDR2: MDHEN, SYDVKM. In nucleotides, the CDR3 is TGTGCCAGCAGTCCCGGGACTAGCGGGAGCGGTGAGCAGTTCTTC. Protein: CASSPGTSGSGEQFF.

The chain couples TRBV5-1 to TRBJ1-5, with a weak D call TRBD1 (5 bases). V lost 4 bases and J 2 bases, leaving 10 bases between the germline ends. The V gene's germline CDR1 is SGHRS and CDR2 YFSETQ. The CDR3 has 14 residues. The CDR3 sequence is CASSPRGGNQPQHF. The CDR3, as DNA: TGCGCCAGCAGCCCTCGGGGGGGCAATCAGCCCCAGCATTTT.

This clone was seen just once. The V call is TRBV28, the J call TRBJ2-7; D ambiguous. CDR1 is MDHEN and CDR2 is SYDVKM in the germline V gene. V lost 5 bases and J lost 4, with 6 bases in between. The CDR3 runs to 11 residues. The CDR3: CASSQRYEQYF. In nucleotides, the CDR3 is TGTGCCAGCAGTCAGAGGTACGAGCAGTACTTC. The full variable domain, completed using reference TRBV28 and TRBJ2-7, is DVKVTQSSRYLVKRTGEKVFLECVQDMDHENMFWYRQDPGLGLRLIYFSYDVKMKEKGDIPEGYSVSREKKERFSLILESASTNQTSMYLCASSQRYEQYFGPGTRLTVT.

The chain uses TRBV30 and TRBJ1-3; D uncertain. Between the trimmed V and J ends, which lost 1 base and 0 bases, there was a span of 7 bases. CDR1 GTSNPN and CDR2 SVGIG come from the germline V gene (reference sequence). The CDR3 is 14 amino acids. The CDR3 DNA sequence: TGTGCCTGGAGTGCAGTCGACTCTGGAAACACCATATATTTT. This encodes CAWSAVDSGNTIYF. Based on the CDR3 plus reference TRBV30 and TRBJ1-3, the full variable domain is SQTIHQWPATLVQPVGSPLSLECTVEGTSNPNLYWYRQAAGRGLQLLFYSVGIGQISSEVPQNLSASRPQDRQFILSSKKLLLSDSGFYLCAWSAVDSGNTIYFGEGSWLTVV.

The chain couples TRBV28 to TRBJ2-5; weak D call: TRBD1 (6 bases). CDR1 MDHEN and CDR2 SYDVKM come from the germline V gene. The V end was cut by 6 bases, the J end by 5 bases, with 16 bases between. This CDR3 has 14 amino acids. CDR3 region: CASSQTGPGETQYF. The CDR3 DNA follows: TGTGCCAGCAGCCAGACAGGCCCCGGGGAGACCCAGTACTTC.

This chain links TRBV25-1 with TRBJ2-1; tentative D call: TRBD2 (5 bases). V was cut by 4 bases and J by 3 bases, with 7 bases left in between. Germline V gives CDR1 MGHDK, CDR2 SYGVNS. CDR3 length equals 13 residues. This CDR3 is CASSGGGYNEQFF. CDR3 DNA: TGTGCCAGCAGTGGCGGAGGCTACAATGAGCAGTTCTTC.

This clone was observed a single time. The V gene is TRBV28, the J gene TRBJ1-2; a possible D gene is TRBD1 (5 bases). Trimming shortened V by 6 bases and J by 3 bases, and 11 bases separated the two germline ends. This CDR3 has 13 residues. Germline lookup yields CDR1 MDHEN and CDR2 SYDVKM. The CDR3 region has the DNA TGTGCCAGCAGGGCGACAGAGGACTATGGCTACACCTTC. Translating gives CASRATEDYGYTF.

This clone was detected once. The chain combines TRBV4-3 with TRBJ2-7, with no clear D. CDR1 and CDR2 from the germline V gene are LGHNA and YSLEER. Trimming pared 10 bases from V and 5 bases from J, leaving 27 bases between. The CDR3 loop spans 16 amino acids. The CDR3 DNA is TGCGCCACCATCTCACCCTACCGGGTCCTAGGCAACGAGCAGTACTTC. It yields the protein CATISPYRVLGNEQYF.

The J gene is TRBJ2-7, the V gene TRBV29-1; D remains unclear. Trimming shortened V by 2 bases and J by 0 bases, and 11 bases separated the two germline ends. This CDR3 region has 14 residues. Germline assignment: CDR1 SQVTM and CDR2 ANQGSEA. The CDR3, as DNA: TGCAGCGTTGAAACAGCTTATAGCTCCTACGAGCAGTACTTC. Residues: CSVETAYSSYEQYF.

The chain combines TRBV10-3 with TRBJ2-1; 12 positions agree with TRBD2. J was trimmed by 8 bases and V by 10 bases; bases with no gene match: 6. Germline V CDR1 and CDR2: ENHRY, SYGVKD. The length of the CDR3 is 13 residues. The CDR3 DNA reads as TGTGCCACACTAGCGGGAGGAGCCCATGAGCAGTTCTTC. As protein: CATLAGGAHEQFF.

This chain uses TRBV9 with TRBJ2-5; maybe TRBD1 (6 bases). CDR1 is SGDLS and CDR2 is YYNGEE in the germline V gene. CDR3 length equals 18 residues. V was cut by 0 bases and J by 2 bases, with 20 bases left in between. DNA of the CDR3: TGTGCCAGCAGCGTAGCTATTGGGGGCTCAGCACAACAAGAGACCCAGTACTTC. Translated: CASSVAIGGSAQQETQYF.

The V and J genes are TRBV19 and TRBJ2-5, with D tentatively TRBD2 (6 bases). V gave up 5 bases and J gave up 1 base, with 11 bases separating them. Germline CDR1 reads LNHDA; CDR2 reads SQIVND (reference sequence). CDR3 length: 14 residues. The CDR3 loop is CASSPSGSQETQYF. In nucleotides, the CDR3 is TGTGCCAGTAGTCCGAGCGGGTCCCAAGAGACCCAGTACTTC.

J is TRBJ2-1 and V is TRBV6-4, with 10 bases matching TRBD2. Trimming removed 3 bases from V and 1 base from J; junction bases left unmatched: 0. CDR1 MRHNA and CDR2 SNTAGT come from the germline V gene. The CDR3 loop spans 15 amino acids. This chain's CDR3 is CASSEAGGSYNEQFF. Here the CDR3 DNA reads TGTGCCAGCAGTGAAGCGGGAGGGTCCTACAATGAGCAGTTCTTC.

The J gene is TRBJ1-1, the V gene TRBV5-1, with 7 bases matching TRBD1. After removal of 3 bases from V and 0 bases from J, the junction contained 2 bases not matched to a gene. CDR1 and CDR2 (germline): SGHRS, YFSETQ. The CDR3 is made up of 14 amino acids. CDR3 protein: CASSSTGVNTEAFF. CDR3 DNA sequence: TGCGCCAGCAGCTCCACAGGGGTGAACACTGAAGCTTTCTTT.

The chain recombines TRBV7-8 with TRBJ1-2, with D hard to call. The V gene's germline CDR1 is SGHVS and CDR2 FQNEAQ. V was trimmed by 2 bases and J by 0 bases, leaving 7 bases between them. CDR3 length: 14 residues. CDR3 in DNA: TGTGCCAGCAGCTTAAGAGTTTCTAACTATGGCTACACCTTC. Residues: CASSLRVSNYGYTF.

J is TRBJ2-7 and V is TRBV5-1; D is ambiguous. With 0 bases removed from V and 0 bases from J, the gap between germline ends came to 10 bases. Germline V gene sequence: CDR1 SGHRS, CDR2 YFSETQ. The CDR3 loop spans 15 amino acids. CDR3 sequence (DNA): TGCGCCAGCAGCTTGGAGACTCTGAGCTCCTACGAGCAGTACTTC. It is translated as CASSLETLSSYEQYF.

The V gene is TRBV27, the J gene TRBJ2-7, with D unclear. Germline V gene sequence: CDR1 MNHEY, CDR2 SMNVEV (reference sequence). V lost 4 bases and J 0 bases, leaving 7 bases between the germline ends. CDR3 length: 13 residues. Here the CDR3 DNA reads TGTGCCAGCAGTTCCCGACACTCCTACGAGCAGTACTTC. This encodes CASSSRHSYEQYF.

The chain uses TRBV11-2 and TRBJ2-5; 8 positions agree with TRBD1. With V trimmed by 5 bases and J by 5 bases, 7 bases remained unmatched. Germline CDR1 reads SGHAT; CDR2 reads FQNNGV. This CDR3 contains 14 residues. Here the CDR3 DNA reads TGTGCCAGCAGCAACAGGGGGGCAGGGGAGACCCAGTACTTC. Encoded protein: CASSNRGAGETQYF.

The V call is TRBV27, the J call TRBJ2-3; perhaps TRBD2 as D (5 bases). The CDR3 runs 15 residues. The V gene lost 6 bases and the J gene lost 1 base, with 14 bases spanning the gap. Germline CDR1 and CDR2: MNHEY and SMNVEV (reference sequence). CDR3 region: CASSQRTRRTDTQYF. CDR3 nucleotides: TGTGCCAGCAGCCAGAGGACTCGTCGCACAGATACGCAGTATTTT.

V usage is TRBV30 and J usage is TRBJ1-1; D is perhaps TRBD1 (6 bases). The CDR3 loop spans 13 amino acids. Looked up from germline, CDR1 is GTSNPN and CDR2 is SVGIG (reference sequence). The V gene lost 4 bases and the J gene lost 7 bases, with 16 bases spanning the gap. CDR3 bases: TGTGCCTGGACTAAGACCGAGACAGGTGAAGCTTTCTTT. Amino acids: CAWTKTETGEAFF. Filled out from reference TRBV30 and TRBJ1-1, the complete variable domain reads SQTIHQWPATLVQPVGSPLSLECTVEGTSNPNLYWYRQAAGRGLQLLFYSVGIGQISSEVPQNLSASRPQDRQFILSSKKLLLSDSGFYLCAWTKTETGEAFFGQGTRLTVV.

CDR3 residues: CASSPTDSRNEKLFF. For the CDR3, the DNA is TGCGCCAGCAGCCCAACGGACAGCCGGAATGAAAAACTGTTTTTT. The rearrangement joins TRBV4-1 to TRBJ1-4; D is possibly TRBD1 (6 bases). Looked up from germline, CDR1 is MGHRA and CDR2 is YSYEKL. This CDR3 has 15 amino acids. Trimming pared 4 bases from V and 5 bases from J, leaving 14 bases between.

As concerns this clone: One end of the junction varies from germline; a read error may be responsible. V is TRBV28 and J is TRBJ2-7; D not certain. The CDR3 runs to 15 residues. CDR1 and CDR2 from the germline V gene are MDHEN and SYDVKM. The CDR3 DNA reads TGTGCCAGCAGACCCCGACGGTGGAAACACTACGAGCAGAATTTC. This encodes CASRPRRWKHYEQNF.

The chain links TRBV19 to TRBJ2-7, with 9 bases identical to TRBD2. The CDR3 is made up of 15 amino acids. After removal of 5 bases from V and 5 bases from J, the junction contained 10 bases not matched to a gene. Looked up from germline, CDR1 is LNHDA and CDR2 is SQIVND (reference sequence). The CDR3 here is CASSPAGREGHEQYF. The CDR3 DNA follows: TGTGCCAGTAGTCCCGCGGGGCGGGAGGGCCACGAGCAGTACTTC.

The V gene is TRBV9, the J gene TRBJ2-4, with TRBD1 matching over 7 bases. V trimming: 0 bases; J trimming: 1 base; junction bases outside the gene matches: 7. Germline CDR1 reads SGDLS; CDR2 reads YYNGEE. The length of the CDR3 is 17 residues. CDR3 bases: TGTGCCAGCAGCGTAGACCCACCACAGGGGGCCAAAAACATTCAGTACTTC. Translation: CASSVDPPQGAKNIQYF.

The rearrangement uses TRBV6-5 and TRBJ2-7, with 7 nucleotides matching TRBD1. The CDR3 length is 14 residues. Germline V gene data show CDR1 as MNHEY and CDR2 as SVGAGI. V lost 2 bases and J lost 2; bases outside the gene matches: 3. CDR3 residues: CASSYHRGPYEQYF. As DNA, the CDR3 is TGTGCCAGCAGTTACCACAGGGGCCCCTACGAGCAGTACTTC.

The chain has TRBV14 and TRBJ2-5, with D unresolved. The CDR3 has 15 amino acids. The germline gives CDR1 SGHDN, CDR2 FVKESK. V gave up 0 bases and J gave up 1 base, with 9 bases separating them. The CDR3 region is CASSQDVTSQETQYF. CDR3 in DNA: TGTGCCAGCAGCCAAGATGTGACAAGCCAAGAGACCCAGTACTTC.

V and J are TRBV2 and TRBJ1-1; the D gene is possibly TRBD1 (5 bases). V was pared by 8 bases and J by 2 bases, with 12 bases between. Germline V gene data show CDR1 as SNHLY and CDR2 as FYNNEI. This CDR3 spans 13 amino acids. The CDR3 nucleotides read TGTGCCAGCCGAAATCAGGGAAACACTGAAGCTTTCTTT. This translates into CASRNQGNTEAFF.

In DNA form, the CDR3 reads TGTGCCAGCAGCACCGGACAGGGCCGTTTAGCGGGAGGGCTAGTCACCGGGGAGCTGTTTTTT. Its translation is CASSTGQGRLAGGLVTGELFF. The V gene is TRBV7-8, the J gene TRBJ2-2; TRBD2 agrees at 11 bases. V shed 5 bases, J shed 4 bases, and the junction held 21 bases outside the gene matches. The length of the CDR3 is 21 residues. CDR1 SGHVS and CDR2 FQNEAQ come from the germline V gene.

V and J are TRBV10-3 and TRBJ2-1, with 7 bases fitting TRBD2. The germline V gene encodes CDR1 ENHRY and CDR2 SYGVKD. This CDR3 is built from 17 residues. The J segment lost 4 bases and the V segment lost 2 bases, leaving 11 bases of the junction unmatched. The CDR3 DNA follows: TGTGCCATCAGTGAGCCGACCGGCGGGGAGGGGTACAATGAGCAGTTCTTC. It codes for CAISEPTGGEGYNEQFF.

Here the CDR3 reads CASSEAPGQGAEKLFF. DNA of the CDR3: TGTGCCAGCAGTGAAGCGCCGGGACAGGGGGCTGAAAAACTGTTTTTT. The chain employs TRBV6-1 and TRBJ1-4, with TRBD1 matching over 12 bases. This CDR3 spans 16 amino acids. V gave up 0 bases and J gave up 7 bases; unmatched junction bases: 3. Germline values: CDR1 MNHNS, CDR2 SASEGT.